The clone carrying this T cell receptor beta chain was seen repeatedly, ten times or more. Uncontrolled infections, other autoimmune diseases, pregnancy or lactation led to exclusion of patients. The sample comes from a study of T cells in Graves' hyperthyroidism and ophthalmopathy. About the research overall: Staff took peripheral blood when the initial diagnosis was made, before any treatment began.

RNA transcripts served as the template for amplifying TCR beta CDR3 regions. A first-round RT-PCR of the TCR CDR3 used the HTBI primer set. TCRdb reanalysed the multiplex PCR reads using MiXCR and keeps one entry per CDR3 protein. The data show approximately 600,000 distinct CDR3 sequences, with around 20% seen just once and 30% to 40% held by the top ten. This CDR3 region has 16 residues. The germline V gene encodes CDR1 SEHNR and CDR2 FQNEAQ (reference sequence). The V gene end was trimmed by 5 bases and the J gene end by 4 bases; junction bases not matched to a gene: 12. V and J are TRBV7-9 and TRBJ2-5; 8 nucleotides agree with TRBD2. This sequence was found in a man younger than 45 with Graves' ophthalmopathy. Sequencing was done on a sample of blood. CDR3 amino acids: CASSDYLTSVLETQYF. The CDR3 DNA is TGTGCCAGCAGCGACTACCTGACTAGCGTCCTAGAGACCCAGTACTTC.